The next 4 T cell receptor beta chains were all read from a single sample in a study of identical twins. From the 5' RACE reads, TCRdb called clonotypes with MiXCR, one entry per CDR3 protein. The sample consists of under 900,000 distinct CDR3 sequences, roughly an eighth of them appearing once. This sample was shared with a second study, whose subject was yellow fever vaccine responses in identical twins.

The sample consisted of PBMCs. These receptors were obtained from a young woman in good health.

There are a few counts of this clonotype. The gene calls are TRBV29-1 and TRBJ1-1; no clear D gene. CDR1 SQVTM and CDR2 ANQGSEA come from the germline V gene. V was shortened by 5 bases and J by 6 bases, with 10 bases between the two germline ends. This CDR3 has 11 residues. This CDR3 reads CSVRAAAEAFF. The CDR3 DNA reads TGCAGCGTTCGTGCAGCCGCTGAAGCTTTCTTT.

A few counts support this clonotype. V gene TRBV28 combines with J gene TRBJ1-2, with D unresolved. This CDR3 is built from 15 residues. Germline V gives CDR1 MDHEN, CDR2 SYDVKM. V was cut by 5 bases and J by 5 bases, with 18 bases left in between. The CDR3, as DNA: TGTGCCAGCAGTCCGTGGGCCCCAGAAATATATGGCTACACCTTC. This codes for CASSPWAPEIYGYTF.

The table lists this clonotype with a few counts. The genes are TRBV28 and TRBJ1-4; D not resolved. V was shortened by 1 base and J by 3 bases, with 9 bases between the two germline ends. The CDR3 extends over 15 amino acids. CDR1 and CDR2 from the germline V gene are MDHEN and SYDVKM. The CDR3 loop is CASSLFTTSNEKLFF. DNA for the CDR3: TGTGCCAGCAGTTTATTCACGACGTCTAATGAAAAACTGTTTTTT.

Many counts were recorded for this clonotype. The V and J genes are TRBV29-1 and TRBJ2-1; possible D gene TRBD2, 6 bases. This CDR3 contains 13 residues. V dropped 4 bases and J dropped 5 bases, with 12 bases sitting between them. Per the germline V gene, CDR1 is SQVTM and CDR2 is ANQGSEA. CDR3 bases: TGCAGCGTTGGAGTAGCGGAACACAATGAGCAGTTCTTC. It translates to CSVGVAEHNEQFF.